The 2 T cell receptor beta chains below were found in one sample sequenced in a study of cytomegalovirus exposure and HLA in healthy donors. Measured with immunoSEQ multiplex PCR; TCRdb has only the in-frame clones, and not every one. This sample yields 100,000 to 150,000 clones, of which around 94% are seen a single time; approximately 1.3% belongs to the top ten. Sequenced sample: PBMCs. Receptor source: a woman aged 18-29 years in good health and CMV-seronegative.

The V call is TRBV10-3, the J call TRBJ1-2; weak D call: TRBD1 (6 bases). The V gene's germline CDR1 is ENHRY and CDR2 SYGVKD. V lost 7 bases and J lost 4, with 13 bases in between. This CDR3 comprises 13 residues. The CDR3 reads CAINTGTTYGYTF. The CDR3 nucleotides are TGTGCCATCAACACCGGGACAACCTATGGCTACACCTTC.

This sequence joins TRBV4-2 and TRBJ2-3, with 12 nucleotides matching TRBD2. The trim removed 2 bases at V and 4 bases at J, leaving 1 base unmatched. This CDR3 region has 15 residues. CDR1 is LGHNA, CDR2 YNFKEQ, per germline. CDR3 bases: TGTGCCAGCAGCCAATCTAGCGGGGGGGCAGATACGCAGTATTTT. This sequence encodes CASSQSSGGADTQYF.